The table lists the clone carrying this T cell receptor (beta chain) with many counts. The antigen remains unidentified. The germline CDR1 and CDR2 sequences are PRHDT and FYEKMQ (reference sequence). The CDR3 contains 14 residues. V was clipped by 6 bases and J by 7 bases, with 18 bases between them. The data stem from a study of early T cells in non-severe SARS-CoV-2 infection. Across the study: Sequencing of unsorted whole blood was done on bulk RNA, leaving chains unpaired. Findings and limits, study-wide: Matching with VDJdb favored anti-spike CD8 responses (missing private and CD4 specificities).

TCRdb reprocessed the 5' RACE reads with MiXCR, giving one entry per CDR3 protein. The sample carries more than 30,000 distinct CDR3 sequences, approximately 5% recorded once. The specimen sequenced was whole blood. This TCR was recovered from an adult who was a healthcare worker with PCR-confirmed SARS-CoV-2 infection or an uninfected control (not recorded which). The chain combines TRBV13 with TRBJ1-2; a weak D match, TRBD1 (6 bases). This CDR3 is CASSFIPGQSGYTF. In DNA, the CDR3 is TGTGCCAGCAGTTTTATCCCGGGACAATCTGGCTACACCTTC.